This TCR beta chain emerged from a study of cytomegalovirus exposure and HLA in healthy donors. PCR involved 60 Vbeta and 13 Jbeta primers. Clones were sequenced by immunoSEQ multiplex PCR, and TCRdb holds only the in-frame ones, with some missing. The top ten hold 2% to 2.5% of the sample, which has under 300,000 clones, almost 85% seen once. V dropped 1 base and J dropped 0 bases, with 13 bases sitting between them. Germline CDR1 reads LNHNV; CDR2 reads YYDKDF (reference sequence). This CDR3 contains 18 residues. The source material was PBMCs. The sequence was obtained from a woman aged 40 to 50 in good health and CMV-seropositive. The V call is TRBV15, the J call TRBJ2-6; D is unresolved. CDR3 sequence: CATSRAGDRSSGANVLTF. CDR3 in DNA: TGTGCCACCAGCAGAGCCGGAGACCGATCCTCTGGGGCCAACGTCCTGACTTTC.